Following are 11 T cell receptor beta chains from one sample sequenced in a study of immune characterization of retroperitoneal liposarcoma. TCRdb independently ran MiXCR on the PCR reads; one entry per CDR3 protein. The sample shows about 10,000 distinct CDR3 sequences, roughly 26% of them seen only once. The specimen sequenced was tumor tissue. The receptors here all came from a female donor with retroperitoneal liposarcoma.

V gene TRBV25-1 combines with J gene TRBJ2-1; TRBD1 or TRBD2 may be the D gene (5 bases each). CDR3 length: 18 residues. V was clipped by 4 bases and J by 0 bases, with 19 bases between them. CDR1 and CDR2 from the germline V gene are MGHDK and SYGVNS. The CDR3 DNA reads as TGTGCCAGCAGTGGGACGTCGGGGCACCCTAGCTCCTACAATGAGCAGTTCTTC. Amino acids: CASSGTSGHPSSYNEQFF.

This clonotype has only one observation. The chain couples TRBV6-5 to TRBJ2-1; D tentatively fits TRBD1 or TRBD2 (5 bases each). CDR1 and CDR2 (germline): MNHEY, SVGAGI. The germline V and J ends were trimmed by 2 bases and 10 bases, with 18 bases remaining between them. The CDR3 contains 15 residues. This CDR3 reads CASSYDPGRRYEQFF. The CDR3 nucleotides read TGTGCCAGCAGTTACGACCCGGGACGGCGCTACGAGCAGTTCTTC.

This clonotype rates as large. This sequence joins TRBV12-3 or TRBV12-4 and TRBJ2-1, with 7 bases fitting TRBD2. V was pared by 3 bases and J by 16 bases, with 6 bases of the junction left unmatched. The length of the CDR3 is 11 residues. The CDR3 loop is CASSFGTTPFF. As DNA, the CDR3 is TGTGCCAGCAGTTTCGGGACTACCCCCTTCTTC.

In its sample, this clonotype was seen many times. This sequence joins TRBV6-1 and TRBJ1-1; D perhaps matches TRBD1 (6 bases). CDR3 length equals 15 residues. CDR1 is MNHNS, CDR2 SASEGT, per germline. V was clipped by 5 bases and J by 0 bases, with 13 bases between them. CDR3 sequence: CASSWDTGMNTEAFF. DNA for the CDR3: TGTGCCAGCAGTTGGGATACAGGGATGAACACTGAAGCTTTCTTT.

This clonotype occurred many times. V and J are TRBV6-6 and TRBJ2-3; D uncertain. Trimming removed 0 bases at V and 11 bases at J, with 12 bases between. The germline V gene has CDR1 MNHNY and CDR2 SVGAGI (reference sequence). CDR3 length: 13 amino acids. As DNA, the CDR3 is TGTGCCAGCAGTTACTCTCAGCGACCCCGGCAGTATTTT. It translates to CASSYSQRPRQYF.

Worth noting for this clonotype: No DNA is shown, since the ends of the CDR3 on it are uncertain; the CDR3 is the one TCRdb lists. J is TRBJ1-2 and V is TRBV6-8; the table's D call TRBD1 went unverified against the DNA. The CDR3 is 22 residues long, counting both termini. CDR1 MNHGY and CDR2 SAAAGT come from the germline V gene. This CDR3 reads CASSDLQAEQYFGPGGRHGYTF.

V gene TRBV7-6 combines with J gene TRBJ2-5, with 8 bases that match TRBD2. Germline assignment: CDR1 SGHVS and CDR2 FNYEAQ. V lost 1 base, J lost 11 bases, and 9 bases stayed unmatched. This CDR3 comprises 14 residues. CDR3 nucleotide sequence: TGTGCCAGCAGCTTAGGAGCGGGAGCAGGGGAGCAGTACTTC. It translates to CASSLGAGAGEQYF.

This chain connects TRBV7-3 to TRBJ2-5; D gene unclear. In germline, CDR1 is SGHTA, CDR2 FQGTGA. V was cut by 0 bases and J by 1 base, with 9 bases left in between. The CDR3 covers 15 residues. DNA of the CDR3: TGTGCCAGCAGCTTAACGGCAGAGCCCCAAGAGACCCAGTACTTC. It encodes CASSLTAEPQETQYF.

The chain uses TRBV6-6 and TRBJ2-4, with D perhaps given as TRBD1 or TRBD2 (5 bases each). V was shortened by 4 bases and J by 13 bases, with 26 bases between the two germline ends. Germline CDR1 and CDR2: MNHNY and SVGAGI (reference sequence). The CDR3 length is 16 residues. The DNA of the CDR3 is TGTGCCAGCAGTTTAAATAGTCCGGGACCAACAATGACGCAGTACTTC. This codes for CASSLNSPGPTMTQYF.

By share, this clonotype counts as medium-sized (0.01 to 0.1%). The gene calls are TRBV7-2 and TRBJ2-1; 7 bases align to TRBD2. This CDR3 has 14 amino acids. Germline CDR1 is SGHTA and CDR2 is FQGNSA. V trimming: 5 bases; J trimming: 10 bases; junction bases outside the gene matches: 11. DNA of the CDR3: TGTGCCAGCAGCAGACGCGGGAGTTCCTACGAGCAGTTCTTC. This encodes CASSRRGSSYEQFF.

This clonotype is termed medium-sized (0.01 to 0.1%). The genes are TRBV7-2 and TRBJ2-1; TRBD2 matches 7 bases. With 5 bases clipped from V and 5 bases from J, the junction kept 12 bases outside the gene matches. The CDR3 runs to 16 residues. Germline V gene data show CDR1 as SGHTA and CDR2 as FQGNSA. CDR3 region: CASSTRAGAVHNEQFF. CDR3 nucleotide sequence: TGTGCCAGCAGCACGAGGGCGGGAGCGGTACACAATGAGCAGTTCTTC.